The rows below give T cell receptor beta chains drawn from one sample of a study of shared clonotypes between healthy human individuals. Measured with immunoSEQ multiplex PCR; TCRdb has only the in-frame clones, and not every one. This table has about 2,200,000 clones, approximately 94% appearing once. Specimen: naive CD8+ T cells from PBMCs. These receptors originate from a man aged 18 to 29 in good health. Some clones in this sample may be carry-over from other donors' samples. CDR3s include the opening cysteine and the closing phenylalanine or tryptophan. A D gene is named only where the DNA matches it firmly. Clone size is given for some rows only: seen once, a few or many times, or a class if the clone is expanded.

d_gene,j_gene,abundance,v_gene,CDR3nt,CDR3aa
TRBD1,TRBJ1-2,once,TRBV15,TGTGCCACCAGCAGAAGACCCCCGGGACAGGGGGCGGGTGGCTACACCTTC,CATSRRPPGQGAGGYTF
.,TRBJ1-1,.,TRBV5-4,TGTGCCAGCCTTAAACAGGGCACTGAAGCTTTCTTT,CASLKQGTEAFF
TRBD1,TRBJ2-1,.,TRBV19,TGTGCCAGTAGTACCGGACAGGGTGGCTGGAATGAGCAGTTCTTC,CASSTGQGGWNEQFF
TRBD1,TRBJ1-5,.,TRBV19,TGTGCCAGTAGTACTGGGACAGGGAGTGAAGGTAGACTTGGCAATCAGCCCCAGCATTTT,CASSTGTGSEGRLGNQPQHF
TRBD2,TRBJ2-7,.,TRBV7-9,TGTGCCAGCAGCTTAGGAGTGGGACTAGCAGACGAGCAGTACTTC,CASSLGVGLADEQYF
.,TRBJ2-7,.,TRBV12-5,TGTGCTACTGTTTGTCCGGGGTCCTACGAGCAGTACTTC,CATVCPGSYEQYF
.,TRBJ2-7,.,TRBV28,TGTGCCAGCAGTTTAGATGTCCTTAAACCCTACGAGCAGTACTTC,CASSLDVLKPYEQYF
TRBD2,TRBJ2-7,once,TRBV15,TGTGCCACCAGCATGGCGTCGGGACTAGCGGGAGGGGGCTACGAGCAGTACTTC,CATSMASGLAGGGYEQYF
.,TRBJ1-1,.,TRBV4-1,TGCGCCAGCAGCCAACTACAGGTTTTGAACACTGAAGCTTTCTTT,CASSQLQVLNTEAFF
.,TRBJ2-5,.,TRBV28,TGTGCCACTGTACTGGAGACCCAGTACTTC,CATVLETQYF
.,TRBJ2-7,.,TRBV4-2,TGTGCCAGCAGCCAAGGGGGGACCAGCGAGTACGAGCAGTACTTC,CASSQGGTSEYEQYF
TRBD2,TRBJ2-5,.,TRBV7-7,TGTGCCAGCAGCTTGACTAGCGGGAGAGAGACCCAGTACTTC,CASSLTSGRETQYF
.,TRBJ2-3,.,TRBV27,TGTGCCAGCAGCCTTTCGGAGGGCCTAGGAGATACGCAGTATTTT,CASSLSEGLGDTQYF
.,TRBJ2-7,once,TRBV6-5,TGTGCCAGCCGTGACAGGATCTACGAGCAGTACTTC,CASRDRIYEQYF
.,TRBJ1-4,once,TRBV15,TGTGCCACCAGCAGCCCTGGACAGATTGAAAAACTGTTTTTT,CATSSPGQIEKLFF
.,TRBJ1-5,.,TRBV9,TGTGCCAGCAGCCGGACGGGGGTAGGGCAGCCCCAGCATTTT,CASSRTGVGQPQHF
.,TRBJ1-1,.,TRBV27,TGTGCCAGCAGTTTATCACGGGGTACTGAAGCTTTCTTT,CASSLSRGTEAFF
.,TRBJ2-3,.,TRBV4-1,TGCGCCAGCAGCCCACCCGACGGGGCGCAGTATTTT,CASSPPDGAQYF
.,TRBJ2-7,.,TRBV2,TGTGCCAGCAGTGAATGGCAGGGTCACTCCTACGAGCAGTACTTC,CASSEWQGHSYEQYF
.,TRBJ1-3,.,TRBV4-1,TGCGCCAGCAGCCAAGAGTTGGGGAGATCTGGAAACACCATATATTTT,CASSQELGRSGNTIYF
TRBD1,TRBJ1-1,.,TRBV19,TGTGCCAGTAGTGTGACAGGGGTTCTTACGAACACTGAAGCTTTCTTT,CASSVTGVLTNTEAFF
.,TRBJ1-2,.,TRBV19,TGTGCCAGTAGTCCCGGACGGGAAGCGTCCTATGGCTACACCTTC,CASSPGREASYGYTF
.,TRBJ2-7,.,TRBV5-1,TGCGCCAGCAGCTTGGTTGGACCTACCTACGAGCAGTACTTC,CASSLVGPTYEQYF
TRBD2,TRBJ2-1,.,TRBV9,TGTGCCAGCAGCGTAGAGTATAGCGGGACGTACAATGAGCAGTTCTTC,CASSVEYSGTYNEQFF
.,TRBJ2-7,.,TRBV7-9,TGTGCCAGCAGCCCAGGGTTAGCGGACTCCTACGAGCAGTACTTC,CASSPGLADSYEQYF
.,TRBJ1-1,.,TRBV13,TGTGCCAGCAGCTTAGCGGGGATTGAGAGGAACACTGAAGCTTTCTTT,CASSLAGIERNTEAFF